The 17 T cell receptor beta chains in this list originate from one sample, sequenced in a study of monozygotic twins with inflammatory bowel disease. TCRdb reprocessed the 5' RACE reads and reports one entry per CDR3 protein, with no DNA. Seen in this sample are about 330,000 distinct CDR3 sequences; the ten most common clones hold under 2.5%. Source material: blood. These TCRs come from a human donor with ulcerative colitis or Crohn's disease, or a healthy co-twin of an affected twin (not recorded which).

The chain combines TRBV30 with TRBJ2-1. Germline CDR1 reads GTSNPN; CDR2 reads SVGIG (reference sequence). This CDR3 is built from 12 residues. The CDR3 sequence is CAWSTKVNEQFF.

This chain uses TRBV28 with TRBJ2-7; the D gene TCRdb calls, TRBD1, cannot be checked with no DNA. Germline lookup yields CDR1 MDHEN and CDR2 SYDVKM. This CDR3 has 12 residues. CDR3 protein: CASGQSSYEQYF.

V gene TRBV27 combines with J gene TRBJ1-5. Looked up from germline, CDR1 is MNHEY and CDR2 is SMNVEV (reference sequence). This CDR3 is built from 15 residues. The CDR3 loop reads CASSFFGQNNQPQHF.

This rearrangement joins TRBV19 to TRBJ1-4; the TRBD1 assignment by TCRdb is unverifiable without DNA. Germline CDR1 and CDR2: LNHDA and SQIVND (reference sequence). The CDR3 runs to 16 residues. The CDR3 sequence: CASRSVSTGRNEKLFF.

The gene calls are TRBV27 and TRBJ2-7; the D gene TCRdb calls, TRBD2, cannot be checked with no DNA. This CDR3 is 16 amino acids long. Per germline, CDR1 MNHEY and CDR2 SMNVEV (reference sequence). CDR3 protein: CASSPLLAGAPYEQYF.

The V gene is TRBV20-1, the J gene TRBJ2-3; checking the TCRdb D call of TRBD1 is not possible without DNA. The CDR3 has 15 residues. The germline V gene has CDR1 DFQATT and CDR2 SNEGSKA (reference sequence). The CDR3 sequence: CSARDGGGGTDTQYF.

V is TRBV7-2 and J is TRBJ2-3; no DNA is available, so the TRBD1 call from TCRdb remains unchecked. The CDR3 has 16 amino acids. From germline, CDR1 is SGHTA and CDR2 FQGNSA. The CDR3 is CASSFNGGAPPDTQYF.

The V gene is TRBV4-1, the J gene TRBJ1-5; no DNA is available, so the TRBD1 call from TCRdb remains unchecked. CDR1 and CDR2 (germline): MGHRA, YSYEKL. The CDR3 is made up of 17 amino acids. The chain's CDR3 is CASSQARGGDRNQPQHF.

The CDR3 spells CASSKDYNEQFF. The chain is built from TRBV5-6 and TRBJ2-1. This CDR3 region has 12 residues. CDR1 is SGHDT and CDR2 is YYEEEE in the germline V gene.

The chain has TRBV5-5 and TRBJ2-5; the D call of TRBD1 rests on TCRdb alone, since no DNA is present to check it. CDR3 length: 14 residues. Germline V gene data show CDR1 as SGHKS and CDR2 as YYEKEE (reference sequence). CDR3 in amino acids: CASSLTGFLETQYF. Full variable domain (remainder filled in from reference TRBV5-5 and TRBJ2-5): DAGVTQSPTHLIKTRGQQVTLRCSPISGHKSVSWYQQVLGQGPQFIFQYYEKEERGRGNFPDRFSARQFPNYSSELNVNALLLGDSALYLCASSLTGFLETQYFGPGTRLLVL.

The chain uses TRBV5-1 and TRBJ2-3; TCRdb's D call of TRBD1 is untestable without DNA. This CDR3 is 14 amino acids long. In germline, CDR1 is SGHRS, CDR2 YFSETQ. CDR3 protein: CASSSADRGDTQYF.

The rearrangement uses TRBV27 and TRBJ1-1; the D call from TCRdb, TRBD1, cannot be confirmed without DNA. CDR1 is MNHEY, CDR2 SMNVEV, per germline (reference sequence). CDR3 length: 15 amino acids. The chain's CDR3 is CASRGGGTMNTEAFF.

The CDR3 sequence: CASSTSTDTQYF. This chain links TRBV28 with TRBJ2-3. CDR1 is MDHEN and CDR2 is SYDVKM in the germline V gene. The CDR3 sequence is 12 residues long.

The rearrangement uses TRBV5-1 and TRBJ1-1; there is no DNA to check the TCRdb D call of TRBD1. Germline CDR1 reads SGHRS; CDR2 reads YFSETQ. This CDR3 has 13 residues. CDR3 in amino acids: CASSFRQDTEAFF.

The chain recombines TRBV19 with TRBJ1-4. The germline V gene encodes CDR1 LNHDA and CDR2 SQIVND (reference sequence). The CDR3 length is 16 residues. The CDR3: CASSIEARTAWEKLFF.

The chain uses TRBV7-2 and TRBJ1-2; TCRdb designates TRBD1, a call that cannot be tested without DNA. This CDR3 comprises 13 residues. In germline, CDR1 is SGHTA, CDR2 FQGNSA. The CDR3 is CASTLRQGMGYTF.

The chain links TRBV27 to TRBJ2-1; TCRdb's D call, TRBD2, is unchecked because there is no DNA. This CDR3 is 15 amino acids long. Germline lookup yields CDR1 MNHEY and CDR2 SMNVEV (reference sequence). The CDR3 loop is CASTPTSGGAYEQFF.